This entry lists 9 T cell receptor beta chains sequenced from one sample in a study of vaccination and CD4 T cells after COVID-19. Sequenced with the Oncomine TCR Beta short-read assay was DNA taken from cultured CD4+ T cells. TCRdb reanalysed the PCR reads using MiXCR and keeps one entry per CDR3 protein. Here the sample spans some 18,000 distinct CDR3 sequences, about half being singletons. The antigens for these receptors are not known. As for treatment: approximately 10-day PBMC culture with coronavirus spike peptide pools or control peptides (ViraFEST assay). The sequencing here drew on CD4+ T cells from blood, cultured in vitro, taken before SARS-CoV-2 vaccination. These receptors were obtained from a human donor who had recovered from COVID-19.

The genes are TRBV7-6 and TRBJ1-1, with D maybe TRBD1 (5 bases). The CDR3 covers 13 residues. Trimming left V 5 bases short and J 4 bases short, with 11 bases between. The germline CDR1 and CDR2 sequences are SGHVS and FNYEAQ. CDR3 sequence reads: CASSRRGSTEAFF. The CDR3 bases are TGTGCCAGCAGCAGGCGGGGGTCCACTGAAGCTTTCTTT.

This chain joins TRBV5-4 and TRBJ2-7; D gene unclear. Trimming cost V 1 base and J 1 base, with 9 bases left between them. CDR1 and CDR2 from the germline V gene are SGHNT and YYREEE (reference sequence). The length of the CDR3 is 14 residues. The CDR3: CASSLMGNSYEQYF. DNA of the CDR3: TGTGCCAGCAGCTTGATGGGGAATTCCTACGAGCAGTACTTC. The whole variable domain, filled in from reference TRBV5-4 and TRBJ2-7, reads ETGVTQSPTHLIKTRGQQVTLRCSSQSGHNTVSWYQQALGQGPQFIFQYYREEENGRGNFPPRFSGLQFPNYSSELNVNALELDDSALYLCASSLMGNSYEQYFGPGTRLTVT.

The chain has TRBV30 and TRBJ1-3; D gene unclear. Looked up from germline, CDR1 is GTSNPN and CDR2 is SVGIG (reference sequence). V lost 3 bases to trimming and J lost 4 bases, with 13 bases between them. This CDR3 comprises 14 residues. CDR3 sequence (DNA): TGTGCCTGGAGGGGTTACAGCAGGGGAAACACCATATATTTT. Translating gives CAWRGYSRGNTIYF. The whole variable domain, filled in from reference TRBV30 and TRBJ1-3, reads SQTIHQWPATLVQPVGSPLSLECTVEGTSNPNLYWYRQAAGRGLQLLFYSVGIGQISSEVPQNLSASRPQDRQFILSSKKLLLSDSGFYLCAWRGYSRGNTIYFGEGSWLTVV.

The chain combines TRBV5-6 with TRBJ1-1; TRBD1 agrees at 8 bases. In germline, CDR1 is SGHDT, CDR2 YYEEEE. CDR3 size: 14 residues. J lost 4 bases, V lost 4 bases, and 6 bases had no gene match. This CDR3 reads CASSNGQGGTEAFF. The CDR3 DNA follows: TGTGCCAGCAGCAATGGACAGGGTGGCACTGAAGCTTTCTTT.

The gene calls are TRBV20-1 and TRBJ2-5, with 12 bases that match TRBD2. Looked up from germline, CDR1 is DFQATT and CDR2 is SNEGSKA (reference sequence). The V gene end was trimmed by 5 bases and the J gene end by 1 base; junction bases not matched to a gene: 8. CDR3 length: 16 residues. CDR3 in DNA: TGCAGTGCTGGACCGCGGACTAGCGGGGCCCAAGAGACCCAGTACTTC. This codes for CSAGPRTSGAQETQYF.

This chain links TRBV6-6 with TRBJ2-3, with 7 bases aligning to TRBD1. This CDR3 region has 15 residues. From germline, CDR1 is MNHNY and CDR2 SVGAGI (reference sequence). Germline trimming cut 2 bases from V and 6 bases from J; bases unmatched to any gene: 8. The CDR3 bases are TGTGCCAGCAGTTACACACAGGGGTCAGGGGATACGCAGTATTTT. This encodes CASSYTQGSGDTQYF.

The chain recombines TRBV20-1 with TRBJ2-3; D possibly matches TRBD1 or TRBD2 (5 bases each). CDR3 length equals 18 residues. With 3 bases removed from V and 5 bases from J, the gap between germline ends came to 27 bases. Germline-derived CDR1 and CDR2 are DFQATT and SNEGSKA (reference sequence). The chain's CDR3 is CSARGGWGSGKGIDTQYF. CDR3 nucleotide sequence: TGCAGTGCTAGGGGTGGATGGGGCAGCGGCAAGGGGATAGATACGCAGTATTTT.

The chain recombines TRBV19 with TRBJ2-7; 9 nucleotides agree with TRBD2. CDR1 and CDR2 from the germline V gene are LNHDA and SQIVND (reference sequence). CDR3 length: 15 residues. Germline trimming cut 7 bases from V and 7 bases from J; bases unmatched to any gene: 14. The CDR3 is CASKEGGRAPGEQYF. CDR3 nucleotide sequence: TGTGCCAGTAAGGAGGGCGGGAGGGCCCCTGGGGAGCAGTACTTC.

The chain employs TRBV28 and TRBJ2-5; D gene ambiguous. The germline CDR1 and CDR2 sequences are MDHEN and SYDVKM. V lost 5 bases and J 4 bases, leaving 11 bases between the germline ends. CDR3 length equals 13 residues. CDR3 residues: CASSGSGSETQYF. The CDR3 DNA sequence: TGTGCCAGCAGTGGGTCGGGCTCAGAGACCCAGTACTTC.